The clone carrying this T cell receptor beta chain was picked up many times. Its antigen is not known. Each CDR3 protein gets one entry after TCRdb re-called the 5' RACE reads with MiXCR. In the table there are about 57,000 distinct CDR3 sequences, more than 9.5% of which are singletons. These data belong to a study of neurological immune-mediated disorders. General study results and limits: The level of TCR clonal expansion was highest in patients with HTLV-1-associated myelopathy and lowest in multiple sclerosis, where it fell below the level seen in healthy controls.

The unsorted libraries originated from 2 million PBMCs kept at -80 C. Germline V gene sequence: CDR1 SGHRS, CDR2 YFSETQ. The CDR3 loop spans 14 amino acids. Trimming shortened V by 1 base and J by 4 bases, and 9 bases separated the two germline ends. What was sequenced was PBMCs. The TCR sequence derives from a woman aged 60 to 75 with HTLV-1-associated myelopathy (HAM/TSP). The chain couples TRBV5-1 to TRBJ2-1, with D possibly TRBD2 on 6 matching bases. The CDR3 loop is CASSLTGEYNEQFF. CDR3 sequence (DNA): TGCGCCAGCAGCTTGACGGGAGAGTACAATGAGCAGTTCTTC.